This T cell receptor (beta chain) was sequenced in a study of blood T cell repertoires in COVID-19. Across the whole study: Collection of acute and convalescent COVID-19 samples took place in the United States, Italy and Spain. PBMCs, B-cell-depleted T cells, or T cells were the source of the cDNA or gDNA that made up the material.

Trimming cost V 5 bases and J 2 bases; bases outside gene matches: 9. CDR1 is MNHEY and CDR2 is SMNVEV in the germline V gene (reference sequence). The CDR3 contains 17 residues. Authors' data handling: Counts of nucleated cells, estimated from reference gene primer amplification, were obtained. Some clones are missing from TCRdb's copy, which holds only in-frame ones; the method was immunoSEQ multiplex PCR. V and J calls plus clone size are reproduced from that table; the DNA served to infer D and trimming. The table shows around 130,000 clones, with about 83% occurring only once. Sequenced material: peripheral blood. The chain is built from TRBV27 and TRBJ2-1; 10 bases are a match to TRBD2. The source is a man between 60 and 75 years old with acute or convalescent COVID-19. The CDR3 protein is CASSRSGRSGAYNEQFF. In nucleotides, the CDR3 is TGTGCCAGCAGTCGTAGCGGGAGGTCCGGGGCCTACAATGAGCAGTTCTTC.